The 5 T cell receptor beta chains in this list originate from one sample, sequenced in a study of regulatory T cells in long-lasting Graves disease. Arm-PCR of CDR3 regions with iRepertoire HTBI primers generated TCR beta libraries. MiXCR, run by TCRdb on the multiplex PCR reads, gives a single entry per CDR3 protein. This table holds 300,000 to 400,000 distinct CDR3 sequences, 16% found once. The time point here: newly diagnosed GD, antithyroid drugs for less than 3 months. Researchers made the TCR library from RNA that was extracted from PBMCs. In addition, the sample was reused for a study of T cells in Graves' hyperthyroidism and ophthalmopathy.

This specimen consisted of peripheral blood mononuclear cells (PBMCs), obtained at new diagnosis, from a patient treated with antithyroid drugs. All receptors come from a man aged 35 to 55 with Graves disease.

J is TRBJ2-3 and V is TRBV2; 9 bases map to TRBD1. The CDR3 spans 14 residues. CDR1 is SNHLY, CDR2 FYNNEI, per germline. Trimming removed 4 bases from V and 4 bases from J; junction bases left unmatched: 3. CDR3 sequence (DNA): TGTGCCAGCAGTGTGGACAGGGGCCCAGATACGCAGTATTTT. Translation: CASSVDRGPDTQYF.

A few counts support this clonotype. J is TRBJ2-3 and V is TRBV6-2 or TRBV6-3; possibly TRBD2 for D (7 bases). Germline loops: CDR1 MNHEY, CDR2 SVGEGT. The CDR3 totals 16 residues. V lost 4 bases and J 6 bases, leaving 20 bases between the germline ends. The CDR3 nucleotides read TGTGCCAGCAGTTTTTATGGGCGGGGGCTCGGGGATACGCAGTATTTT. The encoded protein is CASSFYGRGLGDTQYF.

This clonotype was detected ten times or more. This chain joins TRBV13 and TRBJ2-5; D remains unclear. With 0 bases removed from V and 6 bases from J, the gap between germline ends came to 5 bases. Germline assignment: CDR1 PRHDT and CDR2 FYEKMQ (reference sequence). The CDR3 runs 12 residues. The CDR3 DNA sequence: TGTGCCAGCAGCTTAGGCCGGAAGACCCAGTACTTC. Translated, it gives CASSLGRKTQYF.

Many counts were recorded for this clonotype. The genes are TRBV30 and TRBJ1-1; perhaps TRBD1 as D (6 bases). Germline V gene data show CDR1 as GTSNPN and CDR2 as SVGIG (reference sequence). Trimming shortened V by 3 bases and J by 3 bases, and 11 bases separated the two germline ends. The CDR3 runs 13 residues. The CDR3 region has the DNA TGTGCCTGGAGGCGGACAGTGGACACTGAAGCTTTCTTT. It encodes CAWRRTVDTEAFF. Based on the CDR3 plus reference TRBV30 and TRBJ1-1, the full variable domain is SQTIHQWPATLVQPVGSPLSLECTVEGTSNPNLYWYRQAAGRGLQLLFYSVGIGQISSEVPQNLSASRPQDRQFILSSKKLLLSDSGFYLCAWRRTVDTEAFFGQGTRLTVV.

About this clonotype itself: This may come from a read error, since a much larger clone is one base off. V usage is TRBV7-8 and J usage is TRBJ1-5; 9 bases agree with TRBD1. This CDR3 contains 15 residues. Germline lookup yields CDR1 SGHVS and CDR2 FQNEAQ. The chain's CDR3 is CASSTGTGNNQSQHF. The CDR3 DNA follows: TGTGCCAGCAGCACCGGGACAGGGAACAATCAGTCCCAGCATTTT.